A selection of T cell receptor beta chains follows, all from one sample in a study of PD-1 blockade in mismatch repair-deficient tumors. The repertoire was sequenced with immunoSEQ multiplex PCR; TCRdb's copy has only in-frame clones and lacks some. The data contain approximately 16,000 clones, 84% of them singletons. Specimen: PBMCs, collected before pembrolizumab treatment. Every receptor here comes from an adult with mismatch repair-deficient cancer. Each CDR3 is given with its conserved first and last residue. The D gene is left open where the match is weak.

CDR3 protein,CDR3 DNA,V gene,D gene,J gene
CAISESRDTEAFF,TGTGCCATCAGTGAGTCCAGAGACACTGAAGCTTTCTTT,TRBV10-3,NA,TRBJ1-1
CASSRGTSGSLGPLNEQFF,TGTGCCAGTAGCCGAGGGACTAGCGGGAGCTTAGGCCCTCTCAATGAGCAGTTCTTC,TRBV19,TRBD2,TRBJ2-1
CASSKEMGTEAFF,TGTGCCAGCAGTAAAGAGATGGGGACTGAAGCTTTCTTT,TRBV7-9,NA,TRBJ1-1
CASSAGSGTDSKGAFF,TGTGCCAGCAGCGCCGGTAGCGGGACGGATAGCAAGGGAGCTTTCTTT,TRBV7-9,NA,TRBJ1-1
CASSSWGGNEQFF,TGTGCCAGCAGCTCATGGGGGGGCAATGAGCAGTTCTTC,TRBV5-6,TRBD2,TRBJ2-1
CAPPGLAGANEQFF,TGTGCTCCGCCAGGACTAGCGGGAGCCAATGAGCAGTTCTTC,TRBV12-5,TRBD2,TRBJ2-1
CASSLDVGGLREQYF,TGTGCCAGCAGCTTAGACGTGGGGGGATTAAGGGAGCAGTACTTC,TRBV7-2,NA,TRBJ2-7
CASSLYAAHSYEQYF,TGTGCCAGCAGCTTATATGCGGCCCACTCCTACGAGCAGTACTTC,TRBV13,NA,TRBJ2-7
CASSLGLRTDLTGELFF,TGTGCCAGCAGCTTAGGCTTGCGGACAGATCTAACCGGGGAGCTGTTTTTT,TRBV11-2,NA,TRBJ2-2
CASSVAGQETQYF,TGTGCCAGCAGCGTAGCCGGGCAAGAGACCCAGTACTTC,TRBV9,NA,TRBJ2-5
CASSDLEYPPTNNEQFF,TGTGCCAGCAGTGACCTGGAGTATCCCCCTACTAACAATGAGCAGTTCTTC,TRBV6-1,NA,TRBJ2-1
CASSISSGSTYEQYF,TGTGCCAGTAGTATATCTAGCGGGTCGACCTACGAGCAGTACTTC,TRBV19,TRBD2,TRBJ2-7
CASSLDKGGQFF,TGTGCCAGCAGCTTAGATAAGGGTGGGCAGTTCTTC,TRBV11-2,NA,TRBJ2-1
CASSLGISGNTIYF,TGTGCCAGCAGTTTGGGCATCTCTGGAAACACCATATATTTT,TRBV28,NA,TRBJ1-3